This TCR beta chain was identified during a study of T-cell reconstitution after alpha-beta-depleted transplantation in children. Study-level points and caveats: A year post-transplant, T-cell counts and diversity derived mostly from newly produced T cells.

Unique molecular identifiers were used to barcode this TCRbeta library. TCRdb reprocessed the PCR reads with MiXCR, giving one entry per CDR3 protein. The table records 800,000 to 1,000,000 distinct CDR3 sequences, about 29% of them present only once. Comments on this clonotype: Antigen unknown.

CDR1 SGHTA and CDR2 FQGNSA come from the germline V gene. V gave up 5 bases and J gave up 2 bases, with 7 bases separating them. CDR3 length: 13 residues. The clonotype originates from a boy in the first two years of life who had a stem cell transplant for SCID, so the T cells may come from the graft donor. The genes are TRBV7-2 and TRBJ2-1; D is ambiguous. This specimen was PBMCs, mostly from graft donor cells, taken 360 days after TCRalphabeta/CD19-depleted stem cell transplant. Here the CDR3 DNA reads TGTGCCAGCAGCCGACATCCCTACAATGAGCAGTTCTTC. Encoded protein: CASSRHPYNEQFF.